These 24 T cell receptor beta chains were sequenced from one sample in a study of prognosis after radiotherapy for stage I lung cancer. Two-round multiplex PCR amplified TCR beta CDR3 from genomic DNA. Round one of PCR was performed, and it used primers specific to each TRBV and TRBJ gene. In TCRdb, the multiplex PCR reads were re-called with MiXCR into one record per CDR3 protein. This sample has about 17,000 distinct CDR3 sequences, with approximately 17% found just once. The sample consisted of PBMCs, taken before or after stereotactic body radiation therapy (not recorded which). Receptor source: a donor over 45 with non-small cell lung cancer.

This clonotype has ten or more counts. The rearrangement uses TRBV7-3 and TRBJ2-5; 8 bases match TRBD1. Germline assignment: CDR1 SGHTA and CDR2 FQGTGA. The ends lost 1 base at V and 4 bases at J; junction bases unmatched: 8. The CDR3 runs 16 residues. The CDR3 region is CASSLSGQGAGETQYF. CDR3 sequence (DNA): TGTGCCAGCAGCTTAAGCGGGCAGGGGGCGGGAGAGACCCAGTACTTC.

This clonotype was seen repeatedly, ten times or more. The rearrangement links TRBV24-1 to TRBJ2-5; either TRBD1 or TRBD2 may fit D (5 bases each). Germline V gene lookup returns CDR1 KGHDR and CDR2 SFDVKD. The CDR3 is 15 residues long. Trimming removed 3 bases at V and 5 bases at J, with 15 bases between. CDR3 sequence reads: CATSDPGPREETQYF. Here the CDR3 DNA reads TGTGCCACCAGTGATCCGGGACCTAGGGAGGAGACCCAGTACTTC.

Many counts were recorded for this clonotype. The J gene is TRBJ1-2, the V gene TRBV2; no definite D call. This CDR3 is built from 13 residues. V lost 6 bases to trimming and J lost 5 bases, with 13 bases between them. The germline V gene encodes CDR1 SNHLY and CDR2 FYNNEI. The CDR3: CASSLEGRYGYTF. The CDR3 DNA sequence: TGTGCCAGCAGCCTTGAGGGCAGATATGGCTACACCTTC. Full variable domain (rest looked up from reference TRBV2 and TRBJ1-2): EPEVTQTPSHQVTQMGQEVILRCVPISNHLYFYWYRQILGQKVEFLVSFYNNEISEKSEIFDDQFSVERPDGSNFTLKIRSTKLEDSAMYFCASSLEGRYGYTFGSGTRLTVV.

Relative to its sample, this clonotype is medium-sized. The J gene is TRBJ2-3, the V gene TRBV30; D possibly corresponds to TRBD2 (5 bases). Looked up from germline, CDR1 is GTSNPN and CDR2 is SVGIG (reference sequence). Trimming took off 3 bases at V and 4 bases at J, with 8 bases between the two ends. The CDR3 extends over 12 amino acids. The DNA of the CDR3 is TGTGCCTGGAGCTGGACTTCAGATACGCAGTATTTT. Translated, it gives CAWSWTSDTQYF.

Details on this clonotype: This likely stems from a read error, as it lies one base from a far larger clone. No conserved phenylalanine or tryptophan ends this CDR3, so it is likely a read error. The chain links TRBV6-9 to TRBJ2-3; 10 bases are shared with TRBD2. The CDR3 is 16 amino acids. V lost 3 bases to trimming and J lost 3 bases; unmatched junction nucleotides: 6. The V gene's germline CDR1 is MNHGY and CDR2 SVAAGI. CDR3: CASSYLSSGSTDTQYL. Written as DNA, the CDR3 is TGTGCCAGCAGTTACTTGTCTAGCGGGAGTACAGATACGCAGTATCTT.

This clonotype was recorded many times. The genes are TRBV19 and TRBJ2-7; 9 bases are shared with TRBD1. Per the germline V gene, CDR1 is LNHDA and CDR2 is SQIVND (reference sequence). The ends lost 3 bases at V and 3 bases at J; junction bases unmatched: 6. The CDR3 sequence is 15 residues long. CDR3 nucleotides: TGTGCCAGTAGTATGTTCACGGGACAGGGCTACGAGCAGTACTTC. Encoded protein: CASSMFTGQGYEQYF.

This clonotype has at least ten counts. The V gene is TRBV12-3 or TRBV12-4, the J gene TRBJ2-3; TRBD1 matches at 9 bases. The junction had 5 bases not matched to a gene; V was cut back by 6 bases and J by 1 base. The CDR3 length is 15 residues. The CDR3 region is CASSPQGARTDTQYF. CDR3 nucleotides: TGTGCCAGCAGCCCACAGGGGGCGCGCACAGATACGCAGTATTTT.

This clonotype was picked up many times. J is TRBJ2-3 and V is TRBV4-1; D is perhaps TRBD1 (6 bases). Trimming left V 1 base short and J 4 bases short, with 9 bases between. The CDR3 loop spans 14 amino acids. Germline CDR1 reads MGHRA; CDR2 reads YSYEKL. CDR3 sequence reads: CASSQVTGPDTQYF. DNA for the CDR3: TGCGCCAGCAGCCAAGTAACAGGGCCAGATACGCAGTATTTT.

This clonotype was picked up many times. The chain uses TRBV30 and TRBJ2-5; 7 bases match TRBD1. CDR1 GTSNPN and CDR2 SVGIG come from the germline V gene (reference sequence). The CDR3 extends over 13 amino acids. Trimming took 4 bases from V and 11 from J; bases not matched to a gene: 13. In DNA form, the CDR3 reads TGTGCCTGGAACAGGGGCCCTACACAATCACAGTACTTC. It specifies CAWNRGPTQSQYF.

This clonotype is judged medium-sized. The rearrangement joins TRBV7-3 to TRBJ2-3, with 10 bases fitting TRBD2. The trim removed 3 bases at V and 6 bases at J, leaving 6 bases unmatched. Per the germline V gene, CDR1 is SGHTA and CDR2 is FQGTGA. CDR3 length equals 15 residues. The CDR3 nucleotides are TGTGCCAGCAGCTTCCTAGCGGGAGCCGGTGATACGCAGTATTTT. Protein: CASSFLAGAGDTQYF.

In this sample, this clonotype turned up many times. This chain joins TRBV6-2 or TRBV6-3 and TRBJ2-2, with TRBD2 matching over 13 bases. This CDR3 region has 17 residues. After removal of 0 bases from V and 7 bases from J, the junction contained 5 bases not matched to a gene. Germline CDR1 MNHEY, CDR2 SVGEGT. In DNA form, the CDR3 reads TGTGCCAGCAGTTACTCTGCACTAGCGGGAGGGGGCGGGGAGCTGTTTTTT. It yields the protein CASSYSALAGGGGELFF.

This clonotype was seen many times. The V call is TRBV12-3 or TRBV12-4, the J call TRBJ2-5, with 8 bases that match TRBD1. The length of the CDR3 is 14 residues. Unmatched junction bases numbered 3, after V lost 4 bases and J lost 2 bases. The CDR3: CASSWTGIQETQYF. The CDR3 DNA is TGTGCCAGCAGTTGGACAGGGATTCAAGAGACCCAGTACTTC.

This clonotype was counted ten times or more. The rearrangement joins TRBV12-3 or TRBV12-4 to TRBJ2-5; D unresolved. CDR3 length: 13 amino acids. The V end lost 2 bases, the J end lost 1 base, and 5 bases lay between the germline ends. The CDR3: CASSLRVQETQYF. CDR3 nucleotide sequence: TGTGCCAGCAGTTTACGGGTCCAAGAGACCCAGTACTTC.

As regards this clonotype: A much larger clone lies a single base off, so this may be a read error. V gene TRBV7-3 combines with J gene TRBJ2-1, with D tentatively TRBD2 (7 bases). Germline V gives CDR1 SGHTA, CDR2 FQGTGA. V was trimmed by 8 bases and J by 0 bases, leaving 14 bases between them. CDR3 size: 15 residues. This CDR3 is CASGGARSSYNEQFF. The CDR3 DNA sequence: TGTGCCAGCGGGGGGGCGAGGAGCTCCTACAATGAGCAGTTCTTC.

This clonotype was detected ten times or more. V and J are TRBV4-2 and TRBJ1-2; a weak D match, TRBD1 (5 bases). Germline-derived CDR1 and CDR2 are LGHNA and YNFKEQ. The CDR3 loop spans 14 amino acids. Trimming cost V 3 bases and J 3 bases, with 11 bases left between them. The CDR3 loop reads CASSQAGDYYGYTF. The CDR3 DNA reads TGTGCCAGCAGCCAGGCTGGGGACTACTATGGCTACACCTTC.

This clonotype is labeled medium-sized. The genes are TRBV13 and TRBJ2-2; D remains unclear. There are 14 residues in the CDR3. The ends were cut back, 1 base at V and 1 base at J, with 4 bases in the middle. CDR1 PRHDT and CDR2 FYEKMQ come from the germline V gene (reference sequence). The CDR3 region is CASSLELNTGELFF. The DNA for the CDR3 is TGTGCCAGCAGCTTAGAACTGAACACCGGGGAGCTGTTTTTT.

Many counts were recorded for this clonotype. The rearrangement uses TRBV14 and TRBJ1-1; D possibly corresponds to TRBD1 (6 bases). The CDR3 has 15 amino acids. The germline V and J ends were trimmed by 2 bases and 5 bases, with 15 bases remaining between them. The germline V gene encodes CDR1 SGHDN and CDR2 FVKESK. Here the CDR3 DNA reads TGTGCCAGCAGCCAAACGGACAGAATTAGGACTGAAGCTTTCTTT. Encoded protein: CASSQTDRIRTEAFF.

The sample holds many counts of this clonotype. The chain carries TRBV11-2 and TRBJ2-5, with 11 bases that match TRBD1. The CDR3 consists of 15 residues. Germline trimming cut 4 bases from V and 5 bases from J; bases unmatched to any gene: 6. CDR1 is SGHAT and CDR2 is FQNNGV in the germline V gene. The CDR3 here is CASSSGQGARETQYF. CDR3 nucleotide sequence: TGTGCCAGCAGCTCCGGACAGGGGGCGAGGGAGACCCAGTACTTC. Looking up the rest from reference TRBV11-2 and TRBJ2-5 gives the full variable domain: EAGVAQSPRYKIIEKRQSVAFWCNPISGHATLYWYQQILGQGPKLLIQFQNNGVVDDSQLPKDRFSAERLKGVDSTLKIQPAKLEDSAVYLCASSSGQGARETQYFGPGTRLLVL.

This clonotype was detected ten times or more. This chain uses TRBV30 with TRBJ2-6; perhaps TRBD1 as D (5 bases). Trimming stripped 0 bases from V and 0 bases from J, with 6 bases between. The CDR3 spans 15 residues. In germline, CDR1 is GTSNPN, CDR2 SVGIG (reference sequence). This CDR3 is CAWSVGDSGANVLTF. Written as DNA, the CDR3 is TGTGCCTGGAGTGTAGGGGACTCTGGGGCCAACGTCCTGACTTTC.

This clonotype was seen at least ten times. V gene TRBV20-1 combines with J gene TRBJ2-5; D possibly corresponds to TRBD2 (5 bases). This CDR3 has 12 amino acids. The V and J ends lost 4 bases and 3 bases respectively, with 9 bases between them. Germline V gene lookup returns CDR1 DFQATT and CDR2 SNEGSKA (reference sequence). The CDR3 DNA is TGCAGTGCTAAGGACGGGGAAGAGACCCAGTACTTC. Its translation: CSAKDGEETQYF.

The sample holds many counts of this clonotype. The genes are TRBV30 and TRBJ2-1; TRBD2 aligns across 12 bases. This CDR3 is built from 15 residues. CDR1 is GTSNPN and CDR2 is SVGIG in the germline V gene (reference sequence). V trimming: 1 base; J trimming: 7 bases; junction bases outside the gene matches: 5. The chain's CDR3 is CAWSELAGGKNEQFF. In DNA, the CDR3 is TGTGCCTGGAGTGAACTAGCGGGGGGCAAAAATGAGCAGTTCTTC.

Many counts were recorded for this clonotype. Written as DNA, the CDR3 is TGTGCCAGCAGCTTAGCAAACAATGAGCAGTTCTTC. It translates to CASSLANNEQFF. V and J are TRBV11-3 and TRBJ2-1, with no clear D. With 1 base removed from V and 5 bases from J, the gap between germline ends came to 3 bases. The CDR3 runs to 12 residues. The V gene's germline CDR1 is SGHNT and CDR2 YENEEA.

Ten or more counts support this clonotype. The CDR3 spells CASSYHRGIEAFF. The CDR3 DNA is TGTGCCAGCAGTTACCACAGGGGAATCGAAGCTTTCTTT. V and J are TRBV6-5 and TRBJ1-1; 7 bases are a match to TRBD1. After removal of 2 bases from V and 8 bases from J, the junction contained 5 bases not matched to a gene. The V gene's germline CDR1 is MNHEY and CDR2 SVGAGI. The CDR3 runs to 13 residues.

V usage is TRBV20-1 and J usage is TRBJ2-3; 10 bases fit TRBD2. The V gene end was trimmed by 0 bases and the J gene end by 5 bases; junction bases not matched to a gene: 17. The CDR3 is made up of 19 amino acids. Germline V lookup: CDR1 DFQATT, CDR2 SNEGSKA (reference sequence). CDR3 in amino acids: CSARDLTLAGSHVGDTQYF. As DNA, the CDR3 is TGCAGTGCTAGAGACCTGACACTAGCGGGGAGCCATGTGGGAGATACGCAGTATTTT.